This entry concerns a single T cell receptor beta chain. Its matching antigen is unknown. TCRdb keeps only in-frame clones here, not all; method: immunoSEQ multiplex PCR. The data hold some 130,000 clones, with about 88% observed a single time. The entry originates in a study of cytomegalovirus exposure and HLA in healthy donors. Whole-study findings and limits: The study put 150 to 200 TCR beta chains on its list as cytomegalovirus-associated.

The germline V and J ends were trimmed by 3 bases and 7 bases, with 21 bases remaining between them. From germline, CDR1 is MNHEY and CDR2 SMNVEV (reference sequence). This CDR3 has 17 amino acids. This sequence originates from a woman aged 18 to 35 in good health and CMV-seronegative. The sample taken for sequencing was PBMCs. This chain connects TRBV27 to TRBJ1-4, with TRBD1 as a possible D gene (5 bases). The CDR3 DNA is TGTGCCAGCAGTTTTAGAGGCAAGGGACGGGGGAGTGAAAAACTGTTTTTT. Translated, it gives CASSFRGKGRGSEKLFF.